The 15 T cell receptor beta chains listed next were all sequenced from one sample in a study of shared T cell receptors in the human thymus. Data came from immunoSEQ multiplex PCR; TCRdb stores just in-frame clones and leaves some out. Of 540,000 or so clones listed, more than 75% are singletons. The data also belong to a second study, concerning human thymus T cells.

Source material: thymocytes. Receptors were obtained from a boy in the first two years of life with a congenital heart defect.

DNA of the CDR3: TGTGCCACCGGTGTCAGGGACAATAATGAAAAACTGTTTTTT. Translating it yields CATGVRDNNEKLFF. The chain carries TRBV11-2 and TRBJ1-4; TRBD1 might be the D (6 bases). Germline V lookup: CDR1 SGHAT, CDR2 FQNNGV. The V gene lost 10 bases and the J gene lost 4 bases, with 16 bases spanning the gap. This CDR3 is 14 amino acids long.

The chain joins TRBV2 to TRBJ2-6; TRBD2 matches 13 bases. Per germline, CDR1 SNHLY and CDR2 FYNNEI. The trim removed 4 bases at V and 4 bases at J, leaving 7 bases unmatched. CDR3 size: 18 residues. The CDR3 bases are TGTGCCAGCAGTGGACCCGGGACTAGCGGGATGGGGGCCAACGTCCTGACTTTC. This sequence encodes CASSGPGTSGMGANVLTF.

CDR3 nucleotides: TGTGCCAGCAGTCCAATGTCTCTAGCGGGACCCGGGGAGCTGTTTTTT. Its translation: CASSPMSLAGPGELFF. This rearrangement joins TRBV28 to TRBJ2-2; 9 nucleotides match TRBD2. The CDR3 is 16 residues long. CDR1 is MDHEN, CDR2 SYDVKM, per germline. After removal of 5 bases from V and 6 bases from J, the junction contained 10 bases not matched to a gene.

V and J are TRBV11-3 and TRBJ2-7, with 9 bases identical to TRBD2. CDR3 length equals 15 residues. The ends lost 1 base at V and 4 bases at J; junction bases unmatched: 5. From germline, CDR1 is SGHNT and CDR2 YENEEA. In nucleotides, the CDR3 is TGTGCCAGCAGCTTAGTGGCGGGAGGGCCTTACGAGCAGTACTTC. It is translated as CASSLVAGGPYEQYF.

The rearrangement uses TRBV27 and TRBJ2-7; perhaps TRBD2 as D (6 bases). Germline V gives CDR1 MNHEY, CDR2 SMNVEV (reference sequence). The CDR3 sequence is 18 residues long. The germline V and J ends were trimmed by 5 bases and 2 bases, with 25 bases remaining between them. The CDR3 loop reads CASSPAAGLRGGPYEQYF. DNA for the CDR3: TGTGCCAGCAGTCCCGCGGCGGGACTTCGCGGTGGGCCCTACGAGCAGTACTTC.

The genes are TRBV7-8 and TRBJ1-5, with a weak D call TRBD1 (5 bases). Germline assignment: CDR1 SGHVS and CDR2 FQNEAQ. Trimming pared 1 base from V and 4 bases from J, leaving 14 bases between. The CDR3 runs 16 residues. The CDR3 DNA follows: TGTGCCAGCAGCTTAGAGGTCGGAGGGGTGAATCAGCCCCAGCATTTT. This sequence encodes CASSLEVGGVNQPQHF.

This chain uses TRBV27 with TRBJ2-5; tentatively, D is TRBD2 (5 bases). The CDR3 contains 16 residues. V was shortened by 0 bases and J by 0 bases, with 11 bases between the two germline ends. Germline values: CDR1 MNHEY, CDR2 SMNVEV (reference sequence). The CDR3 DNA is TGTGCCAGCAGTTTATCGAGAGGAGCGGACCAAGAGACCCAGTACTTC. This encodes CASSLSRGADQETQYF.

The chain carries TRBV28 and TRBJ2-7; TRBD1 aligns across 9 bases. Germline CDR1 MDHEN, CDR2 SYDVKM. J was trimmed by 5 bases and V by 6 bases; bases with no gene match: 8. The CDR3 has 14 amino acids. In DNA, the CDR3 is TGTGCCAGCAGATCCCGGGACAGGGTCCACGAGCAGTACTTC. It yields the protein CASRSRDRVHEQYF.

The gene calls are TRBV30 and TRBJ2-5; D is uncertain. TRBJ2-7 matches the DNA end more closely, so the J call is doubtful. Germline-derived CDR1 and CDR2 are GTSNPN and SVGIG (reference sequence). The CDR3 is 13 amino acids. The CDR3 is CAWSSRLAYEQYF. The DNA of the CDR3 is TGTGCCTGGAGTAGCCGTCTCGCCTACGAGCAGTACTTC.

V gene TRBV6-5 combines with J gene TRBJ1-4, with D unresolved. The V end was cut by 6 bases, the J end by 4 bases, with 9 bases between. The CDR3 consists of 13 residues. Germline CDR1 MNHEY, CDR2 SVGAGI. This chain's CDR3 is CASSPLLNEKLFF. CDR3 nucleotide sequence: TGTGCCAGCAGCCCCCTTCTTAATGAAAAACTGTTTTTT.

This sequence joins TRBV5-1 and TRBJ2-5; TRBD1 matches 10 bases. The CDR3 sequence is 14 residues long. Germline V gene data show CDR1 as SGHRS and CDR2 as YFSETQ. Trimming cost V 4 bases and J 5 bases; bases outside gene matches: 5. The CDR3: CASSVGQGGETQYF. Here the CDR3 DNA reads TGCGCCAGCAGCGTTGGACAGGGGGGCGAGACCCAGTACTTC.

The chain carries TRBV20-1 and TRBJ2-7; D is unresolved. Trimming shortened V by 5 bases and J by 6 bases, and 11 bases separated the two germline ends. Germline V gene data show CDR1 as DFQATT and CDR2 as SNEGSKA (reference sequence). The CDR3 has 11 residues. The CDR3 loop is CSASLGLEQYF. CDR3 bases: TGCAGTGCTTCTCTAGGCCTCGAGCAGTACTTC.

There are a few counts of this clone. This chain joins TRBV5-5 and TRBJ2-7; maybe TRBD2 (6 bases). V lost 2 bases and J lost 0, with 15 bases in between. CDR3 length: 16 amino acids. Germline-derived CDR1 and CDR2 are SGHKS and YYEKEE (reference sequence). The CDR3 is CASSFRLARSSYEQYF. DNA of the CDR3: TGTGCCAGCAGCTTCCGTCTAGCGCGTAGCTCCTACGAGCAGTACTTC.

This clone was detected a few times. The chain is built from TRBV4-2 and TRBJ2-3; 7 bases are shared with TRBD2. Per the germline V gene, CDR1 is LGHNA and CDR2 is YNFKEQ. The CDR3 loop spans 18 amino acids. The V segment lost 1 base and the J segment 0 bases; nucleotides outside the gene matches: 10. The CDR3 coding sequence is TGTGCCAGCAGCCAAGCCCAGACTAGCCGTACTAGCACAGATACGCAGTATTTT. This gives the protein CASSQAQTSRTSTDTQYF.

The chain has TRBV2 and TRBJ2-1; 12 bases map to TRBD2. The germline CDR1 and CDR2 sequences are SNHLY and FYNNEI. This CDR3 is 19 amino acids long. J lost 4 bases, V lost 4 bases, and 14 bases had no gene match. The CDR3 reads CASSGLTSGRLLIYNEQFF. CDR3 nucleotide sequence: TGTGCCAGCAGTGGGCTTACTAGCGGGAGGCTCCTAATTTACAATGAGCAGTTCTTC.